What follows are 20 T cell receptor beta chains derived from one specimen sequenced in a study of PD-1 and CTLA-4 blockade in melanoma. Here immunoSEQ multiplex PCR was the method, and the copy in TCRdb shows in-frame clones only, minus some. The sample carries more than 25,000 clones, approximately 91% recorded once. Sample: CD8+ T cells from peripheral blood, taken before anti-PD-1 treatment. These TCRs come from a human donor with melanoma.

V and J are TRBV6-4 and TRBJ2-6, with D maybe TRBD1 (6 bases). Germline V gene lookup returns CDR1 MRHNA and CDR2 SNTAGT. V was clipped by 3 bases and J by 0 bases, with 6 bases between them. The CDR3 loop spans 15 amino acids. The DNA for the CDR3 is TGTGCCAGCAGTGAGGACAGCTCTGGGGCCAACGTCCTGACTTTC. It yields the protein CASSEDSSGANVLTF.

This clone appeared once. This chain links TRBV4-2 with TRBJ2-2; D gene uncertain. CDR1 and CDR2 (germline): LGHNA, YNFKEQ. V lost 3 bases and J 5 bases, leaving 4 bases between the germline ends. The CDR3 has 12 amino acids. CDR3 DNA: TGTGCCAGCAGCCAGCGAACCGGGGAGCTGTTTTTT. Its translation: CASSQRTGELFF.

The V gene is TRBV30, the J gene TRBJ1-6, with no clear D. The CDR3 is 16 residues long. The germline V and J ends were trimmed by 1 base and 0 bases, with 10 bases remaining between them. Germline V gene lookup returns CDR1 GTSNPN and CDR2 SVGIG (reference sequence). Written as DNA, the CDR3 is TGTGCCTGGAGTGACGGCAGCAGCTCCTATAATTCACCCCTCCACTTT. Encoded protein: CAWSDGSSSYNSPLHF. Full variable domain (outside the CDR3, taken from reference TRBV30 and TRBJ1-6): SQTIHQWPATLVQPVGSPLSLECTVEGTSNPNLYWYRQAAGRGLQLLFYSVGIGQISSEVPQNLSASRPQDRQFILSSKKLLLSDSGFYLCAWSDGSSSYNSPLHFGNGTRLTVT.

CDR3 residues: CASTHRGLARYNEQFF. CDR3 DNA sequence: TGTGCCAGCACCCACCGCGGACTAGCGCGGTACAATGAGCAGTTCTTC. The gene calls are TRBV7-8 and TRBJ2-1; 9 nucleotides line up with TRBD2. This CDR3 has 16 residues. V was clipped by 7 bases and J by 4 bases; unmatched bases: 11. From germline, CDR1 is SGHVS and CDR2 FQNEAQ.

This rearrangement joins TRBV5-1 to TRBJ2-7; D is unclear. The CDR3 is made up of 13 amino acids. Germline loops: CDR1 SGHRS, CDR2 YFSETQ. V shed 4 bases and J shed 5 bases, with 13 bases lying between them. CDR3 protein: CASSPTESDEQYF. The CDR3 coding sequence is TGCGCCAGCAGCCCGACTGAAAGTGACGAGCAGTACTTC.

V is TRBV5-8 and J is TRBJ2-1; D uncertain. The V gene lost 0 bases and the J gene lost 6 bases, with 13 bases spanning the gap. CDR1 SGHTS and CDR2 YDEGEE come from the germline V gene. The CDR3 length is 15 residues. The CDR3 reads CASSLAASIVNEQFF. DNA of the CDR3: TGTGCCAGCAGCTTGGCGGCTAGTATTGTCAATGAGCAGTTCTTC. Full variable domain (rest looked up from reference TRBV5-8 and TRBJ2-1): EAGVTQSPTHLIKTRGQQATLRCSPISGHTSVYWYQQALGLGLQFLLWYDEGEERNRGNFPPRFSGRQFPNYSSELNVNALELEDSALYLCASSLAASIVNEQFFGPGTRLTVL.

The chain links TRBV5-6 to TRBJ2-2, with D perhaps matching TRBD1 or TRBD2 (5 bases each). From germline, CDR1 is SGHDT and CDR2 YYEEEE. The CDR3 contains 15 residues. The V gene lost 4 bases and the J gene lost 5 bases, with 15 bases spanning the gap. CDR3 bases: TGTGCCAGCAGCCCGGGGCTTAGCGTAACCGGGGAGCTGTTTTTT. This sequence encodes CASSPGLSVTGELFF.

This chain links TRBV19 with TRBJ1-1; 8 bases agree with TRBD1. From germline, CDR1 is LNHDA and CDR2 SQIVND (reference sequence). V gave up 6 bases and J gave up 1 base; unmatched junction bases: 4. CDR3 length equals 14 residues. This CDR3 is CASSEDRGNTEAFF. CDR3 bases: TGTGCCAGTAGCGAAGACAGGGGGAACACTGAAGCTTTCTTT. Filled out from reference TRBV19 and TRBJ1-1, the complete variable domain reads DGGITQSPKYLFRKEGQNVTLSCEQNLNHDAMYWYRQDPGQGLRLIYYSQIVNDFQKGDIAEGYSVSREKKESFPLTVTSAQKNPTAFYLCASSEDRGNTEAFFGQGTRLTVV.

The chain carries TRBV7-9 and TRBJ2-4; TRBD1 aligns across 11 bases. The V segment lost 5 bases and the J segment 1 base; nucleotides outside the gene matches: 7. The CDR3 is 17 residues long. Germline V gene sequence: CDR1 SEHNR, CDR2 FQNEAQ (reference sequence). This CDR3 reads CASSPGQGDGAKNIQYF. CDR3 in DNA: TGTGCCAGCAGCCCGGGACAGGGGGATGGGGCCAAAAACATTCAGTACTTC.

The V gene is TRBV6-6, the J gene TRBJ1-5; perhaps TRBD1 as D (6 bases). The CDR3 covers 16 residues. V shed 2 bases and J shed 0 bases, with 11 bases lying between them. Germline V gene lookup returns CDR1 MNHNY and CDR2 SVGAGI (reference sequence). CDR3 sequence (DNA): TGTGCCAGCAGTTACGGGACAATGGATAGCAATCAGCCCCAGCATTTT. This sequence encodes CASSYGTMDSNQPQHF.

The rearrangement links TRBV5-4 to TRBJ2-7; no reliable D call. With 4 bases removed from V and 5 bases from J, the gap between germline ends came to 16 bases. The CDR3 has 14 residues. The germline CDR1 and CDR2 sequences are SGHNT and YYREEE (reference sequence). The DNA of the CDR3 is TGTGCCAGCAGCCCCCATGGACCCGGCAACGAGCAGTACTTC. It specifies CASSPHGPGNEQYF. Full variable domain (rest looked up from reference TRBV5-4 and TRBJ2-7): ETGVTQSPTHLIKTRGQQVTLRCSSQSGHNTVSWYQQALGQGPQFIFQYYREEENGRGNFPPRFSGLQFPNYSSELNVNALELDDSALYLCASSPHGPGNEQYFGPGTRLTVT.

The V gene is TRBV7-3, the J gene TRBJ2-1; 11 positions match TRBD2. Germline values: CDR1 SGHTA, CDR2 FQGTGA. CDR3 length: 14 amino acids. V shed 8 bases and J 7 bases; nucleotides not matched to a gene: 7. CDR3 region: CASSTGTSGNEQFF. In DNA form, the CDR3 reads TGTGCCAGCTCGACCGGGACTAGCGGAAATGAGCAGTTCTTC. Supplemented by reference TRBV7-3 and TRBJ2-1, the full variable domain reads GAGVSQTPSNKVTEKGKYVELRCDPISGHTALYWYRQSLGQGPEFLIYFQGTGAADDSGLPNDRFFAVRPEGSVSTLKIQRTERGDSAVYLCASSTGTSGNEQFFGPGTRLTVL.

Regarding this clone: The limits of the CDR3 on the DNA are not certain, so only TCRdb's listed CDR3 is given. The CDR3 protein is CASSSPSGRGSYEQYF. The chain uses TRBV28 and TRBJ2-7; the DNA was not used to check the table's D call, TRBD2. The CDR3 spans 16 amino acids, including both terminal residues. Germline V gives CDR1 MDHEN, CDR2 SYDVKM.

The chain carries TRBV27 and TRBJ2-2, with D possibly TRBD2 on 7 matching bases. V was pared by 6 bases and J by 0 bases, with 11 bases between. The germline V gene encodes CDR1 MNHEY and CDR2 SMNVEV (reference sequence). This CDR3 contains 15 residues. CDR3 DNA: TGTGCCAGCAGGGGAGGGGGGTCGAACACCGGGGAGCTGTTTTTT. It encodes CASRGGGSNTGELFF.

This clone appeared once. The chain couples TRBV11-3 to TRBJ2-2; the D gene is possibly TRBD1 (5 bases). The germline gives CDR1 SGHNT, CDR2 YENEEA. V gave up 2 bases and J gave up 3 bases, with 13 bases separating them. This CDR3 comprises 16 residues. The CDR3 is CASSLSTGEYTGELFF. As DNA, the CDR3 is TGTGCCAGCAGCTTAAGCACAGGAGAATACACCGGGGAGCTGTTTTTT.

This chain uses TRBV18 with TRBJ1-5; D gene ambiguous. The V gene's germline CDR1 is KGHSH and CDR2 LQKENI. Deletions cut 8 bases from V and 7 bases from J, with 6 bases between. This CDR3 is built from 10 residues. The DNA for the CDR3 is TGTGCCAGCCCGATCCAGCCCCAGCATTTT. This encodes CASPIQPQHF.

The chain recombines TRBV25-1 with TRBJ1-4; no firm D call. This CDR3 has 13 residues. Per the germline V gene, CDR1 is MGHDK and CDR2 is SYGVNS. V lost 4 bases and J lost 4, with 7 bases in between. This CDR3 reads CASSGTSNEKLFF. The CDR3 nucleotides read TGTGCCAGCAGTGGTACAAGTAATGAAAAACTGTTTTTT.

The rearrangement uses TRBV4-2 and TRBJ2-3, with no clear D. CDR3 length: 12 amino acids. Trimming removed 3 bases from V and 11 bases from J, with 12 bases in between. Germline CDR1 LGHNA, CDR2 YNFKEQ. The CDR3 DNA sequence: TGTGCCAGCAGCCATGGGCCTCAGTTGCAGTATTTT. Its protein product is CASSHGPQLQYF.

The V gene is TRBV6-2 or TRBV6-3, the J gene TRBJ2-2; D tentatively reads TRBD1 or TRBD2 (5 bases each). CDR3 length: 16 amino acids. V lost 1 base and J lost 0, with 9 bases in between. Germline CDR1 MNHEY, CDR2 SVGEGT. The CDR3 DNA sequence: TGTGCCAGCAGTTACTTGGGACGTACGAACACCGGGGAGCTGTTTTTT. Translating it yields CASSYLGRTNTGELFF.

The chain couples TRBV13 to TRBJ2-2; D perhaps matches TRBD2 (5 bases). Between the trimmed V and J ends, which lost 0 bases and 5 bases, there was a span of 16 bases. Germline loops: CDR1 PRHDT, CDR2 FYEKMQ (reference sequence). This CDR3 spans 17 amino acids. The CDR3 here is CASSLGNGVEETGELFF. The CDR3 nucleotides read TGTGCCAGCAGCTTAGGTAACGGGGTCGAAGAAACCGGGGAGCTGTTTTTT.